This TCR beta chain was sequenced in a study of T cell repertoires in cytomegalovirus infection. Whole-study context: The public TCR beta signatures pointed to both CMV infection and matching HLA type.

Study results and caveats: The response measured ex vivo was dominated by TCR beta clonotypes (HLA-C-restricted and CMV-specific). Adding up the frequency of public TCR beta families identified people who carried CMV plus the relevant HLA.

MiXCR, run by TCRdb on the reads, gives a single entry per CDR3 protein. The sample shows 65,000 to 95,000 distinct CDR3 sequences, 3% to 4.5% of them seen only once. Germline assignment: CDR1 SGHVS and CDR2 FQNEAQ. The CDR3 spans 16 residues. Trimming took off 1 base at V and 1 base at J, with 10 bases between the two ends. This clonotype was seen many times. Its target is unknown. Sequencing input: PBMCs. The source of this sequence is a human donor in good health (CMV status not recorded). Some clones in this sample may be carry-over from other donors' samples. V usage is TRBV7-8 and J usage is TRBJ2-2, with D possibly matching TRBD1 (5 bases). The CDR3 spells CASSLVGQGNTGELFF. The CDR3 nucleotides read TGTGCCAGCAGCTTAGTAGGTCAGGGGAACACCGGGGAGCTGTTTTTT.